The 8 T cell receptor beta chains reported below all come from one sample, sequenced in a study of OX40 agonist ivuxolimab in advanced cancers. Clones were sequenced by immunoSEQ multiplex PCR, and TCRdb holds only the in-frame ones, with some missing. The sample shows tens of thousands of clones, around 87% of them seen only once. The sample here was CD4+ or CD8+ T cells sorted from blood, taken in a trial of the OX40 agonist ivuxolimab. The receptors stem from an adult with an advanced solid tumor such as melanoma, head and neck, liver or kidney cancer.

V and J are TRBV6-1 and TRBJ2-7, with 14 nucleotides matching TRBD2. The germline V gene has CDR1 MNHNS and CDR2 SASEGT. This CDR3 contains 15 residues. The V gene end was trimmed by 7 bases and the J gene end by 7 bases; junction bases not matched to a gene: 9. The CDR3 reads CASTPGLAGGWEQYF. The CDR3 DNA is TGTGCCAGCACCCCCGGACTAGCGGGAGGTTGGGAGCAGTACTTC.

DNA of the CDR3: TGTGCTAGTGTCCTAATGTGGAGGGTAGCGGGAGGACACCCCCATGAGACCCAGTACTTC. This codes for CASVLMWRVAGGHPHETQYF. The chain combines TRBV12-5 with TRBJ2-5; 10 nucleotides agree with TRBD2. CDR1 is LGHNT, CDR2 FRNRAP, per germline. The CDR3 is made up of 20 amino acids. V shed 7 bases and J 5 bases; nucleotides not matched to a gene: 25.

As concerns this clone: The junction and the germline gene differ at one end; a read error may be behind it. This CDR3 is also generated by other DNA sequences in the sample. J is TRBJ1-2 and V is TRBV6-5; tentative D call: TRBD1 (5 bases). This CDR3 is 14 amino acids long. In germline, CDR1 is MNHEY, CDR2 SVGAGI. CDR3 region: CASSYSRGDYGYTF. DNA for the CDR3: TGTGCCAGCAGTTACTCGAGGGGAGACTATGGCTACACTTTC.

This clone has only one observation. The chain recombines TRBV6-1 with TRBJ1-5, with no clear D. Germline CDR1 MNHNS, CDR2 SASEGT. The germline V and J ends were trimmed by 5 bases and 7 bases, with 12 bases remaining between them. This CDR3 is 13 amino acids long. The CDR3 sequence is CASSISVGQPQHF. The CDR3 bases are TGTGCCAGCAGTATCTCGGTCGGACAGCCCCAGCATTTT.

This chain links TRBV5-5 with TRBJ1-2; no reliable D call. The CDR3 runs to 14 residues. V lost 3 bases, J lost 4 bases, and 13 bases lay in between. Germline lookup yields CDR1 SGHKS and CDR2 YYEKEE (reference sequence). The CDR3 sequence: CASSSLLGFYGYTF. The DNA of the CDR3 is TGTGCCAGCAGCTCCCTCCTAGGGTTCTATGGCTACACCTTC.

In this sample, this clone turned up a few times. CDR3 nucleotides: TGCAGCGTTGGACAGGACTATGGCTACACCTTC. It is translated as CSVGQDYGYTF. The chain joins TRBV29-1 to TRBJ1-2; D might be TRBD1 (6 bases). Germline CDR1 reads SQVTM; CDR2 reads ANQGSEA. The CDR3 has 11 amino acids. Between the trimmed V and J ends, which lost 4 bases and 3 bases, there was a span of 6 bases.

The chain has TRBV6-5 and TRBJ1-5, with 9 bases fitting TRBD1. Germline V gene sequence: CDR1 MNHEY, CDR2 SVGAGI. V lost 5 bases, J lost 6 bases, and 5 bases stayed unmatched. The length of the CDR3 is 14 residues. The DNA of the CDR3 is TGTGCCAGCAGTACGACAGGGGGTGGTCAGCCCCAGCATTTT. Its protein product is CASSTTGGGQPQHF.

This chain links TRBV29-1 with TRBJ1-1; TRBD1 agrees at 9 bases. The CDR3 has 13 residues. The trim removed 5 bases at V and 4 bases at J, leaving 5 bases unmatched. Germline V gene sequence: CDR1 SQVTM, CDR2 ANQGSEA. CDR3 sequence reads: CSVTGDRVTEAFF. CDR3 nucleotide sequence: TGCAGCGTTACAGGGGACAGGGTCACTGAAGCTTTCTTT.